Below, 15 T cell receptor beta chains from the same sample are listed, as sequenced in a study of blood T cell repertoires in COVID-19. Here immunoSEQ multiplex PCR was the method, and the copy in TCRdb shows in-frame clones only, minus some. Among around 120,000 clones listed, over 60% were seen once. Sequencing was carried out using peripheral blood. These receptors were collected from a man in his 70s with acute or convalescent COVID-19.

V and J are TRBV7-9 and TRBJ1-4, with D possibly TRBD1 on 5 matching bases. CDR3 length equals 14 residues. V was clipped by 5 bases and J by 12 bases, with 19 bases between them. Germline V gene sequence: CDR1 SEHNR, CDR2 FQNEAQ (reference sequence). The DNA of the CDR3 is TGTGCCAGCAGCGCCGGGGAGGGGTGGGTAGAACTGTTTTTT. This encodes CASSAGEGWVELFF.

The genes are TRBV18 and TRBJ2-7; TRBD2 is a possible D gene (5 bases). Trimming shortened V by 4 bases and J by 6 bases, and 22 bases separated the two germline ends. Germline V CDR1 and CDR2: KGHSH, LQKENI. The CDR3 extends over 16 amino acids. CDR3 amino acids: CASSRQSEGGLSEQYF. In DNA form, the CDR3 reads TGTGCCAGCTCACGACAAAGCGAGGGCGGCCTAAGCGAGCAGTACTTC.

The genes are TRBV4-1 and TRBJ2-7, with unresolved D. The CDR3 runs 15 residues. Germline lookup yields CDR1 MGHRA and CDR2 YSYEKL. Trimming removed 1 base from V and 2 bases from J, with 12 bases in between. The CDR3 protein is CASSQVLAYAYEQYF. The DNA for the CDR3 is TGCGCCAGCAGCCAAGTTTTAGCCTATGCCTACGAGCAGTACTTC.

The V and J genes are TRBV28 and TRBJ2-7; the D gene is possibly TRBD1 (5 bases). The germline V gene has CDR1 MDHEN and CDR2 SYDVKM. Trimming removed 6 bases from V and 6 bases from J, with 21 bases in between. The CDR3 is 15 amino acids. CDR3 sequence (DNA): TGTGCCAGCAGCCCATCCCTGCAGGGTATCAGCGAGCAGTACTTC. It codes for CASSPSLQGISEQYF.

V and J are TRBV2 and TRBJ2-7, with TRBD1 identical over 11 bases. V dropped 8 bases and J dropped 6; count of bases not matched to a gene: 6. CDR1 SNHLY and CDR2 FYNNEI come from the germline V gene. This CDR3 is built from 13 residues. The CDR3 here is CASDRDRGSEQYF. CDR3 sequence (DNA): TGTGCCAGCGACCGGGACAGGGGGTCCGAGCAGTACTTC.

The CDR3 region has the DNA TGTGCCAGTAGTAGAAGACAGGGGGAAGGCCAGCCCCAGCATTTT. The encoded protein is CASSRRQGEGQPQHF. The chain couples TRBV19 to TRBJ1-5, with 9 bases aligning to TRBD1. J gave up 7 bases and V 4 bases, and 8 bases lay outside the gene matches. The germline gives CDR1 LNHDA, CDR2 SQIVND (reference sequence). The CDR3 covers 15 residues.

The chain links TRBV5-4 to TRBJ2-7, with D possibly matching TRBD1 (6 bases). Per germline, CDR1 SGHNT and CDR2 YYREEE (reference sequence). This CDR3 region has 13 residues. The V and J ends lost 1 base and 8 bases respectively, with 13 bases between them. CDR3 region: CASSLPQGFKQYF. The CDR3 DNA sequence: TGTGCCAGCAGCTTGCCACAGGGTTTTAAGCAGTACTTC.

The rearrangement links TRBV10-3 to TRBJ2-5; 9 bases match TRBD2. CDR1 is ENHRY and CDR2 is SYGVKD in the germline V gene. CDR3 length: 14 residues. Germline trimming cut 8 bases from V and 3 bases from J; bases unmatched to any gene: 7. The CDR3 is CAIRSGGTEETQYF. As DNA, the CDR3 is TGTGCCATCCGTAGCGGGGGCACGGAAGAGACCCAGTACTTC.

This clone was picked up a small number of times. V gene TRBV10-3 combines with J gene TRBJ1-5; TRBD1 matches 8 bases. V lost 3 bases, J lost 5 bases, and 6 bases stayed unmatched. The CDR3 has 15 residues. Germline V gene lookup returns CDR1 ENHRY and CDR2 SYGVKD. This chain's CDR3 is CAISDPGQGDQPQHF. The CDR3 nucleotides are TGTGCCATCAGTGACCCCGGACAGGGAGATCAGCCCCAGCATTTT.

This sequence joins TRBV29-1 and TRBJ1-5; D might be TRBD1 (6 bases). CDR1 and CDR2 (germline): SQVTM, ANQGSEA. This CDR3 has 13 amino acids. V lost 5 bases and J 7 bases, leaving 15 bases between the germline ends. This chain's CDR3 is CSVIIQGKQPQHF. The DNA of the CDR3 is TGCAGCGTTATAATCCAGGGGAAGCAGCCCCAGCATTTT.

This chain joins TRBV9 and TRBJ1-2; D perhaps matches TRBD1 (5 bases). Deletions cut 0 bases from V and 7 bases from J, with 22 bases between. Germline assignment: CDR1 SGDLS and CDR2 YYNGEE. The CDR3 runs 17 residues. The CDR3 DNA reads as TGTGCCAGCAGCGTAGTAATCGGGGGTGTAGAGGGTACTGGCTACACCTTC. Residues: CASSVVIGGVEGTGYTF.

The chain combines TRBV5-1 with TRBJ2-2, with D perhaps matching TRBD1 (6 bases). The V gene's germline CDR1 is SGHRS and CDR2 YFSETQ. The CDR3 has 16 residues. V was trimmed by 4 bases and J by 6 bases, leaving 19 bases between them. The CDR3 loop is CASSRGGLGRSGELFF. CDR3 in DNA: TGCGCCAGCAGCCGTGGGGGCCTGGGCCGGTCCGGGGAGCTGTTTTTT.

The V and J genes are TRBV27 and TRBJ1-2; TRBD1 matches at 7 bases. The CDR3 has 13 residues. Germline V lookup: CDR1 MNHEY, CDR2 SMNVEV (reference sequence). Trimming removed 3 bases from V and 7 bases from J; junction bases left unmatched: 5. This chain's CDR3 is CASSFGQAGGYTF. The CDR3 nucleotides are TGTGCCAGCAGTTTTGGACAGGCAGGTGGCTACACCTTC.

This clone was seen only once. This CDR3 is CASSPRDSPTGELFF. Here the CDR3 DNA reads TGTGCCAGCAGTCCACGGGACAGTCCGACCGGGGAGCTGTTTTTT. The chain employs TRBV27 and TRBJ2-2; the match to TRBD1 covers 7 bases. V lost 5 bases, J lost 5 bases, and 8 bases stayed unmatched. The CDR3 is made up of 15 amino acids. Germline V gives CDR1 MNHEY, CDR2 SMNVEV (reference sequence).

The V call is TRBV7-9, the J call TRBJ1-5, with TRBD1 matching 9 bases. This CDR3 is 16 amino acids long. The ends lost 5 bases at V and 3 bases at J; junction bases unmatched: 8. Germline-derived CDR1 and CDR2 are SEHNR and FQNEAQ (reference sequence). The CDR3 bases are TGTGCCAGCAGCACCGGGACAGGGAGGGTCAATCAGCCCCAGCATTTT. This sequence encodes CASSTGTGRVNQPQHF.